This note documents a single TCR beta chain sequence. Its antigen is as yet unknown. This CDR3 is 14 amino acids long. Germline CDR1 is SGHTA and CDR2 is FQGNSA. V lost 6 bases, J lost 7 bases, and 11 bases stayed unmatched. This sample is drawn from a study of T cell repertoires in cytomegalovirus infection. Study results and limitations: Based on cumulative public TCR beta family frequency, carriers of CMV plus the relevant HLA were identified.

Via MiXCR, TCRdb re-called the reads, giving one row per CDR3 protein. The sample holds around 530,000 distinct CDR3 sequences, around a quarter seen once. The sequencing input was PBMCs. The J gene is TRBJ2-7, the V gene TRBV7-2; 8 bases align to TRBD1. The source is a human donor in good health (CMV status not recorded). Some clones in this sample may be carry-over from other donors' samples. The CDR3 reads CASRTTGGTREQYF. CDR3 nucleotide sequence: TGTGCCAGCAGAACTACAGGGGGAACGAGGGAGCAGTACTTC.